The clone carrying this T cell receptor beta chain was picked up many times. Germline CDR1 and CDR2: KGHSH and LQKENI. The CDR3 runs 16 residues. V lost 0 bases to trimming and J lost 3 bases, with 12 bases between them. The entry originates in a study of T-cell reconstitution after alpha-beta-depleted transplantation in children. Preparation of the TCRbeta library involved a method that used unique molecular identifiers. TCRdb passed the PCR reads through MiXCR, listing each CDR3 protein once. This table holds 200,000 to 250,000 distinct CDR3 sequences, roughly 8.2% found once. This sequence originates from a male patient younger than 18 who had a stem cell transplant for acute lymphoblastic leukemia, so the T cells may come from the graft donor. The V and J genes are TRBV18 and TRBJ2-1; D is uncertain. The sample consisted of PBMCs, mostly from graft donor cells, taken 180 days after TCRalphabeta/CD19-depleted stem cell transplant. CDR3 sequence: CASSPPRRVGYNEQFF. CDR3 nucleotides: TGTGCCAGCTCACCACCACGAAGGGTCGGCTACAATGAGCAGTTCTTC.